The 30 T cell receptor beta chains below were found in one sample sequenced in a study of regulatory T cells in long-lasting Graves disease. The time point is: newly diagnosed GD, antithyroid drugs for less than 3 months. With RNA extracted from PBMCs as input, the TCR library was made. Arm-PCR of CDR3 regions and iRepertoire HTBI primers were the basis on which TCR beta libraries were built. TCRdb used MiXCR to reprocess the multiplex PCR reads, holding one entry per CDR3 protein. Here the sample spans under 250,000 distinct CDR3 sequences, around 19% being singletons. This same sample was also part of a study on T cells in Graves' hyperthyroidism and ophthalmopathy.

The source was peripheral blood mononuclear cells (PBMCs), collected at new diagnosis, from a patient treated with antithyroid drugs. The source of these receptors is a woman in her thirties with Graves disease.

The chain joins TRBV2 to TRBJ2-5, with D perhaps matching TRBD1 (6 bases). The length of the CDR3 is 13 residues. V was shortened by 6 bases and J by 2 bases, with 10 bases between the two germline ends. CDR1 SNHLY and CDR2 FYNNEI come from the germline V gene. For the CDR3, the DNA is TGTGCCAGCAGGACCACAGGGCAAGAGACCCAGTACTTC. It encodes CASRTTGQETQYF.

The genes are TRBV6-1 and TRBJ1-5; TRBD1 agrees at 7 bases. The J segment lost 5 bases and the V segment lost 4 bases, leaving 5 bases of the junction unmatched. Germline lookup yields CDR1 MNHNS and CDR2 SASEGT. This CDR3 has 14 residues. The CDR3 region has the DNA TGTGCCAGCAGTGGAAGGGGGCAGGATCAGCCCCAGCATTTT. Protein product: CASSGRGQDQPQHF.

This clonotype has a handful of counts. This chain connects TRBV13 to TRBJ2-7; 13 bases map to TRBD2. Per germline, CDR1 PRHDT and CDR2 FYEKMQ (reference sequence). V trimming: 5 bases; J trimming: 3 bases; junction bases outside the gene matches: 4. This CDR3 region has 15 residues. CDR3 in DNA: TGTGCCAGCAGCACCGGGACTAGCGGGATCTACGAGCAGTACTTC. The encoded protein is CASSTGTSGIYEQYF.

This clonotype showed up many times. The rearrangement links TRBV9 to TRBJ2-3; TRBD1 is a possible D gene (5 bases). The V gene's germline CDR1 is SGDLS and CDR2 YYNGEE. The CDR3 runs to 14 residues. V was clipped by 3 bases and J by 0 bases, with 8 bases between them. The CDR3: CASSGWGSTDTQYF. In DNA, the CDR3 is TGTGCCAGCAGCGGATGGGGCAGCACAGATACGCAGTATTTT. Using reference TRBV9 and TRBJ2-3 for the parts outside the CDR3, the full variable domain is DSGVTQTPKHLITATGQRVTLRCSPRSGDLSVYWYQQSLDQGLQFLIQYYNGEERAKGNILERFSAQQFPDLHSELNLSSLELGDSALYFCASSGWGSTDTQYFGPGTRLTVL.

This clonotype came up many times. J is TRBJ2-7 and V is TRBV2; 10 nucleotides agree with TRBD1. CDR1 is SNHLY, CDR2 FYNNEI, per germline. CDR3 length: 15 amino acids. V shed 6 bases, J shed 5 bases, and the junction held 10 bases outside the gene matches. The CDR3 spells CASRVPGQGSDEQYF. CDR3 nucleotides: TGTGCCAGCAGGGTTCCGGGACAGGGGAGCGACGAGCAGTACTTC.

The table lists this clonotype with many counts. The CDR3 DNA reads as TGCAGTGCTAGGGCGGACAGGGTCAACGAGCAGTACTTC. Translating it yields CSARADRVNEQYF. V and J are TRBV20-1 and TRBJ2-7, with 8 bases that match TRBD1. This CDR3 region has 13 residues. Germline assignment: CDR1 DFQATT and CDR2 SNEGSKA (reference sequence). The trim removed 3 bases at V and 5 bases at J, leaving 6 bases unmatched.

This clonotype has ten or more counts. The chain couples TRBV12-3 or TRBV12-4 to TRBJ1-1; no definite D call. The CDR3 contains 12 residues. Trimming removed 3 bases at V and 1 base at J, with 3 bases between. CDR3 DNA: TGTGCCAGCAGTTTGACGAACACTGAAGCTTTCTTT. Translating it yields CASSLTNTEAFF.

V gene TRBV28 combines with J gene TRBJ2-7, with TRBD1 identical over 7 bases. Germline V gives CDR1 MDHEN, CDR2 SYDVKM. This CDR3 has 15 residues. V lost 6 bases to trimming and J lost 3 bases; unmatched junction nucleotides: 11. The CDR3 region is CASSTRPGQNYEQYF. DNA of the CDR3: TGTGCCAGCAGCACTAGACCGGGACAGAACTACGAGCAGTACTTC.

By frequency in the sample, this clonotype is medium-sized. The chain couples TRBV12-3 or TRBV12-4 to TRBJ2-5; 8 positions match TRBD1. Losses at the gene ends were 5 bases for V and 6 bases for J; bases not matched to a gene: 2. The CDR3 is 12 residues long. CDR3 protein: CASSQGAKTQYF. The CDR3 DNA reads as TGTGCCAGCAGTCAGGGGGCGAAGACCCAGTACTTC.

This clonotype has ten or more counts. CDR3 sequence reads: CASSLGSPAFF. Here the CDR3 DNA reads TGTGCCAGCAGCTTAGGTTCCCCTGCGTTCTTC. The rearrangement links TRBV7-2 to TRBJ2-1, with unresolved D. Germline assignment: CDR1 SGHTA and CDR2 FQGNSA. CDR3 length equals 11 residues. V shed 1 base and J shed 15 bases, with 10 bases lying between them.

In its sample, this clonotype was seen many times. The chain joins TRBV7-8 to TRBJ2-5, with 12 positions matching TRBD2. CDR3 length equals 20 residues. CDR1 and CDR2 (germline): SGHVS, FQNEAQ. Unmatched junction bases numbered 24, after V lost 11 bases and J lost 2 bases. For the CDR3, the DNA is TGTGCCTGCCGAGGGGGGGTCACTAGCGGGAGGCCCCTCCCACAAGAGACCCAGTACTTC. Translation: CACRGGVTSGRPLPQETQYF.

This clonotype appeared a few times. A much larger clone sits a single nucleotide away, making a read error possible. This CDR3 fails to terminate in the conserved phenylalanine or tryptophan, so it likely reflects a read error. This sequence joins TRBV2 and TRBJ2-7, with D maybe TRBD2 (5 bases). The V and J ends lost 6 bases and 3 bases respectively, with 18 bases between them. Germline loops: CDR1 SNHLY, CDR2 FYNNEI. The CDR3 has 15 residues. The CDR3 nucleotides are TGTGCCAGCAGGGGAGCGGCGAGGGCCTACTACGAGCAGTACCTC. Encoded protein: CASRGAARAYYEQYL.

This chain links TRBV30 with TRBJ1-2; 7 nucleotides align to TRBD1. Per germline, CDR1 GTSNPN and CDR2 SVGIG (reference sequence). Trimming removed 5 bases from V and 7 bases from J; junction bases left unmatched: 10. The CDR3 is 13 amino acids. CDR3 nucleotide sequence: TGTGCCTGGGCCCGACAGGGCGACTCTGGCTACACCTTC. Translation gives CAWARQGDSGYTF. The full variable domain, with the rest looked up from reference TRBV30 and TRBJ1-2, is SQTIHQWPATLVQPVGSPLSLECTVEGTSNPNLYWYRQAAGRGLQLLFYSVGIGQISSEVPQNLSASRPQDRQFILSSKKLLLSDSGFYLCAWARQGDSGYTFGSGTRLTVV.

In this sample, this clonotype turned up many times. This rearrangement joins TRBV28 to TRBJ1-2; D unclear. The V gene lost 1 base and the J gene lost 6 bases, with 12 bases spanning the gap. The CDR3 covers 14 residues. Germline lookup yields CDR1 MDHEN and CDR2 SYDVKM. The CDR3 here is CASSLYLGSNGYTF. CDR3 DNA: TGTGCCAGCAGTTTATATCTGGGATCCAATGGCTACACCTTC.

This clonotype occurred many times. This chain uses TRBV28 with TRBJ2-7, with TRBD2 identical over 13 bases. Losses at the gene ends were 5 bases for V and 3 bases for J; bases not matched to a gene: 7. This CDR3 contains 16 residues. In germline, CDR1 is MDHEN, CDR2 SYDVKM. DNA for the CDR3: TGTGCCAGCAGTCTACCGACTAGCGGGGGGATCTACGAGCAGTACTTC. Encoded protein: CASSLPTSGGIYEQYF.

This clonotype was counted many times. The chain has TRBV20-1 and TRBJ2-1; TRBD2 might be the D (6 bases). The CDR3 runs to 14 residues. V lost 3 bases and J lost 2, with 11 bases in between. Germline CDR1 and CDR2: DFQATT and SNEGSKA (reference sequence). CDR3 sequence: CSARARGTYNEQFF. The CDR3 DNA is TGCAGTGCTAGGGCGCGGGGTACCTACAATGAGCAGTTCTTC.

This clonotype was seen ten or more times. The chain recombines TRBV5-4 with TRBJ1-4; the match to TRBD1 covers 10 bases. Germline-derived CDR1 and CDR2 are SGHNT and YYREEE (reference sequence). The CDR3 consists of 15 residues. The ends lost 5 bases at V and 8 bases at J; junction bases unmatched: 9. Here the CDR3 DNA reads TGTGCCAGCAGTTTCGACAGGGGGCGAAACGAAAAACTGTTTTTT. It is translated as CASSFDRGRNEKLFF.

This clonotype was observed a single time. The V call is TRBV12-3 or TRBV12-4, the J call TRBJ1-3; TRBD1 aligns across 8 bases. The CDR3 loop spans 16 amino acids. V was clipped by 5 bases and J by 0 bases; unmatched bases: 6. The CDR3 sequence: CASSRWTGTSGNTIYF. For the CDR3, the DNA is TGTGCCAGCAGTAGGTGGACAGGGACCTCTGGAAACACCATATATTTT.

Comment on this clonotype: This sequence is one base from a far larger clone and is likely a read error. The chain links TRBV11-2 to TRBJ2-1; 9 positions agree with TRBD2. Germline CDR1 SGHAT, CDR2 FQNNGV. V was clipped by 2 bases and J by 3 bases; unmatched bases: 2. This CDR3 is built from 15 residues. The chain's CDR3 is CASSLLAGYYNEQFF. The CDR3 DNA reads as TGTGCCAGCAGCTTACTAGCGGGGTACTACAATGAGCAGTTCTTC.

The chain couples TRBV20-1 to TRBJ2-5; 12 positions match TRBD2. In germline, CDR1 is DFQATT, CDR2 SNEGSKA (reference sequence). Trimming took 4 bases from V and 0 from J; bases not matched to a gene: 9. The CDR3 sequence is 17 residues long. The CDR3 DNA is TGCAGTGCTAACCGACCGGGACTAGCGGGTAACCAAGAGACCCAGTACTTC. Protein product: CSANRPGLAGNQETQYF.

This clonotype was seen ten or more times. The chain couples TRBV27 to TRBJ1-2; TRBD1 aligns across 8 bases. From germline, CDR1 is MNHEY and CDR2 SMNVEV (reference sequence). V shed 10 bases and J 0 bases; nucleotides not matched to a gene: 10. This CDR3 has 15 amino acids. The CDR3 DNA reads as TGTGCCACCCAAGGCAGGGGGCAAGCTAACTATGGCTACACCTTC. Protein: CATQGRGQANYGYTF.

The chain employs TRBV19 and TRBJ2-1, with 14 bases identical to TRBD2. CDR1 is LNHDA, CDR2 SQIVND, per germline (reference sequence). The CDR3 is made up of 13 amino acids. Trimming took 10 bases from V and 7 from J; bases not matched to a gene: 3. The CDR3 region has the DNA TGTGCCATCGGGACTAGCGGGAGTAATGAGCAGTTCTTC. This sequence encodes CAIGTSGSNEQFF.

The rearrangement uses TRBV7-6 and TRBJ2-3; D possibly corresponds to TRBD2 (7 bases). There are 16 residues in the CDR3. Germline loops: CDR1 SGHVS, CDR2 FNYEAQ. Trimming left V 2 bases short and J 4 bases short, with 16 bases between. The CDR3 DNA follows: TGTGCCAGCAGCTTAATGTCGCTCGGGGGGCCAGATACGCAGTATTTT. Residues: CASSLMSLGGPDTQYF. The full variable domain, in which reference TRBV7-6 and TRBJ2-3 provide the parts outside the CDR3, is GAGVSQSPRYKVTKRGQDVALRCDPISGHVSLYWYRQALGQGPEFLTYFNYEAQQDKSGLPNDRFSAERPEGSISTLTIQRTEQRDSAMYRCASSLMSLGGPDTQYFGPGTRLTVL.

This clonotype came up many times. The rearrangement links TRBV2 to TRBJ2-3, with D possibly TRBD1 on 5 matching bases. The CDR3 is 13 amino acids. Trimming removed 11 bases from V and 6 bases from J, with 18 bases in between. Looked up from germline, CDR1 is SNHLY and CDR2 is FYNNEI. CDR3 sequence: CASRVKGKDTQYF. For the CDR3, the DNA is TGTGCCTCCAGGGTCAAGGGGAAGGATACGCAGTATTTT.

This clonotype occurred many times. CDR3 amino acids: CASSYSSSRQTQYF. CDR3 nucleotide sequence: TGTGCCAGCAGTTACTCGTCTAGCAGGCAGACCCAGTACTTC. The gene calls are TRBV6-2 or TRBV6-3 and TRBJ2-5; tentatively, D is TRBD2 (5 bases). There are 14 residues in the CDR3. Germline V gene data show CDR1 as MNHEY and CDR2 as SVGEGT. V lost 0 bases to trimming and J lost 6 bases, with 11 bases between them.

Many counts were recorded for this clonotype. The J gene is TRBJ1-4, the V gene TRBV5-1; 10 nucleotides align to TRBD1. Trimming took 4 bases from V and 3 from J; bases not matched to a gene: 3. Germline values: CDR1 SGHRS, CDR2 YFSETQ. The CDR3 has 15 residues. CDR3 DNA: TGCGCCAGCAGCCACGGACAGGGGGCTAATGAAAAACTGTTTTTT. Translating gives CASSHGQGANEKLFF. Filled out from reference TRBV5-1 and TRBJ1-4, the complete variable domain reads KAGVTQTPRYLIKTRGQQVTLSCSPISGHRSVSWYQQTPGQGLQFLFEYFSETQRNKGNFPGRFSGRQFSNSRSEMNVSTLELGDSALYLCASSHGQGANEKLFFGSGTQLSVL.

In its sample, this clonotype was seen many times. The gene calls are TRBV28 and TRBJ1-6; 8 nucleotides line up with TRBD1. The germline CDR1 and CDR2 sequences are MDHEN and SYDVKM. The CDR3 is 17 amino acids. Trimming cost V 6 bases and J 5 bases; bases outside gene matches: 12. The CDR3, as DNA: TGTGCCAGCAGCACAAACCGAGGACAGGGTAATAATTCACCCCTCCACTTT. Its translation is CASSTNRGQGNNSPLHF.

The count of this clonotype is one. CDR3 protein: CAIRARDDSYEQYF. In DNA, the CDR3 is TGTGCCATCAGGGCCCGGGACGACTCCTACGAGCAGTACTTC. The chain joins TRBV10-3 to TRBJ2-7; either TRBD1 or TRBD2 may fit D (5 bases each). This CDR3 has 14 amino acids. Trimming took off 6 bases at V and 0 bases at J, with 12 bases between the two ends. CDR1 is ENHRY, CDR2 SYGVKD, per germline.

Notes on this clonotype: A much larger clone lies one base from this, so it may be a read error. The chain recombines TRBV19 with TRBJ2-7, with D perhaps matching TRBD1 (5 bases). CDR3 size: 14 residues. Looked up from germline, CDR1 is LNHDA and CDR2 is SQIVND (reference sequence). Trimming removed 3 bases from V and 3 bases from J, with 12 bases in between. CDR3 sequence reads: CASSMGQFNYEQYF. CDR3 bases: TGTGCCAGTAGTATGGGGCAGTTCAACTACGAGCAGTACTTC.

This clonotype was counted many times. The chain combines TRBV29-1 with TRBJ2-2; no definite D call. Trimming removed 2 bases at V and 2 bases at J, with 12 bases between. Germline-derived CDR1 and CDR2 are SQVTM and ANQGSEA. CDR3 length equals 15 residues. The CDR3 loop is CSVELRGKNTGELFF. In nucleotides, the CDR3 is TGCAGCGTTGAATTACGTGGGAAAAACACCGGGGAGCTGTTTTTT.